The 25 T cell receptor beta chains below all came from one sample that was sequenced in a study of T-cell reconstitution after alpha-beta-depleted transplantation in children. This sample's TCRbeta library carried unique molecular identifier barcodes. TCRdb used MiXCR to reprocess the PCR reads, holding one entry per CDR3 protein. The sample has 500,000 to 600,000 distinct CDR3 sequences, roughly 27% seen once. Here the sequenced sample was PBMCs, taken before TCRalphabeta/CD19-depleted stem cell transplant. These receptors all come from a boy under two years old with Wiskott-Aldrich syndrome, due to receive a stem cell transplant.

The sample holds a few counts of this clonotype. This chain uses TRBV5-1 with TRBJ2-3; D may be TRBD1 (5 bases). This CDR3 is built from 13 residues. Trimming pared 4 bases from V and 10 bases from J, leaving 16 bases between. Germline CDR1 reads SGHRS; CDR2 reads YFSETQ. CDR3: CASSPRKGIAQYF. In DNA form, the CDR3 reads TGCGCCAGCAGCCCACGGAAGGGGATAGCGCAGTATTTT.

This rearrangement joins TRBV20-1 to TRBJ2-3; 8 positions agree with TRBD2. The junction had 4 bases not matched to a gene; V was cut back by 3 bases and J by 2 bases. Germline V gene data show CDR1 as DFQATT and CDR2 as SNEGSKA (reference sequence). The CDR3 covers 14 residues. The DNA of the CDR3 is TGCAGTGCTAGGGGACTAGGGAACACAGATACGCAGTATTTT. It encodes CSARGLGNTDTQYF.

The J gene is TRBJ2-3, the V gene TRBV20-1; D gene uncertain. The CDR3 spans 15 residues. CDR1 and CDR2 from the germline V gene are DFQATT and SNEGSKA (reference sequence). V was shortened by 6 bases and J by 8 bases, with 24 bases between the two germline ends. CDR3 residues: CSAVLPAQYGATQYF. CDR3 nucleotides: TGCAGTGCCGTTCTACCGGCCCAGTACGGAGCTACGCAGTATTTT.

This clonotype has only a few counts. The CDR3 protein is CAWRGGTYEQYF. CDR3 sequence (DNA): TGTGCCTGGAGAGGGGGGACCTACGAGCAGTACTTC. The chain links TRBV30 to TRBJ2-7; TRBD1 or TRBD2 may be the D gene (6 bases each). Trimming cost V 3 bases and J 2 bases, with 8 bases left between them. The CDR3 runs to 12 residues. Germline CDR1 and CDR2: GTSNPN and SVGIG (reference sequence). Full variable domain (missing parts from reference TRBV30 and TRBJ2-7): SQTIHQWPATLVQPVGSPLSLECTVEGTSNPNLYWYRQAAGRGLQLLFYSVGIGQISSEVPQNLSASRPQDRQFILSSKKLLLSDSGFYLCAWRGGTYEQYFGPGTRLTVT.

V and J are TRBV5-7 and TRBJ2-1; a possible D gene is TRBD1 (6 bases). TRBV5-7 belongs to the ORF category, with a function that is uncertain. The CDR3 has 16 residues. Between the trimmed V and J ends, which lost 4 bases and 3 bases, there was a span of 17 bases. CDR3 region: CASSLRPGQIYNEQFF. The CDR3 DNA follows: TGTGCCAGCAGCCTCCGCCCGGGACAAATCTACAATGAGCAGTTCTTC.

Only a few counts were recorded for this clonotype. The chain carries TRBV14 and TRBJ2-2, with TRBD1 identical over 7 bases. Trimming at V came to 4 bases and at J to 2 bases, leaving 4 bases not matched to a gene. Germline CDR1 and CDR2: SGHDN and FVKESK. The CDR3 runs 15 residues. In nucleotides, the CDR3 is TGTGCCAGCAGCCCGGGACAGCGTAACACCGGGGAGCTGTTTTTT. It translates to CASSPGQRNTGELFF.

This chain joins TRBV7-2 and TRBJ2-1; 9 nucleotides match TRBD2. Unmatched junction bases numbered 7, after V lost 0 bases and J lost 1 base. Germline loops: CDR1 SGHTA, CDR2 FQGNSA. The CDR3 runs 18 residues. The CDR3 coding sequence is TGTGCCAGCAGCTTAGCGCCTAGACTAGCGGCATCCTACAATGAGCAGTTCTTC. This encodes CASSLAPRLAASYNEQFF. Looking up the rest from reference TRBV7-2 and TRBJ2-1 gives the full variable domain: GAGVSQSPSNKVTEKGKDVELRCDPISGHTALYWYRQSLGQGLEFLIYFQGNSAPDKSGLPSDRFSAERTGGSVSTLTIQRTQQEDSAVYLCASSLAPRLAASYNEQFFGPGTRLTVL.

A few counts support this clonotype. The CDR3 region has the DNA TGTGCCAGCAGCAAAGCGGAGCGGAACAGGGGGCGCAGGGACACCGGGGAGCTGTTTTTT. Amino acid sequence: CASSKAERNRGRRDTGELFF. The genes are TRBV21-1 and TRBJ2-2; the tabulated D call, TRBD1, remains unverified against the DNA. TRBV21-1 is annotated as a pseudogene. The CDR3 is 20 amino acids.

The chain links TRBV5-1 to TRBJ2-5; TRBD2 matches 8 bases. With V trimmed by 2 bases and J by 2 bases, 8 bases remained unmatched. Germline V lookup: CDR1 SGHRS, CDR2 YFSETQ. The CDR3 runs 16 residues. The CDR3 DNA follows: TGCGCCAGCAGCTTTGTGCACTCGGGGGGGCAAGAGACCCAGTACTTC. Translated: CASSFVHSGGQETQYF.

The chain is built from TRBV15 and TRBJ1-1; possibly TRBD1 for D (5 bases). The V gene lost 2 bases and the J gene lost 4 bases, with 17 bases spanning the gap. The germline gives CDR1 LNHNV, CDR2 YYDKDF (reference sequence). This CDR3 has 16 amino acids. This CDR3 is CATSRMGRGLGTEAFF. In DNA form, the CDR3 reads TGTGCCACCAGCAGAATGGGGAGGGGTCTAGGCACTGAAGCTTTCTTT.

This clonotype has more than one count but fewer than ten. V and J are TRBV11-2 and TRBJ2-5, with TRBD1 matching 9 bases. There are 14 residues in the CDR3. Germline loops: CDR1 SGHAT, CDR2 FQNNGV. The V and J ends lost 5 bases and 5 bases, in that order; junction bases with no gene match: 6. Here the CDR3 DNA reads TGTGCCAGCAGCCGTACAGGGGGCAGGGAGACCCAGTACTTC. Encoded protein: CASSRTGGRETQYF.

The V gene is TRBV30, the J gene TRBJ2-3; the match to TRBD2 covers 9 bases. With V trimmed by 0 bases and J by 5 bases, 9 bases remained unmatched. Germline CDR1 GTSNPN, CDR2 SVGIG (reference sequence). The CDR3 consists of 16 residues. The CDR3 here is CAWSVLRSGRQDTQYF. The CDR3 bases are TGTGCCTGGAGTGTATTACGTAGCGGGAGACAAGATACGCAGTATTTT.

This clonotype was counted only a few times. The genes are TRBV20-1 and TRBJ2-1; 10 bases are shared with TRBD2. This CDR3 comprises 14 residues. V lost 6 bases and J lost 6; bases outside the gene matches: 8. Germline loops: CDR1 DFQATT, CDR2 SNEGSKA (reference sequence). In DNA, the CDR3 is TGCAGTGCGGGTCTAGCGGGAGATCTCAATGAGCAGTTCTTC. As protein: CSAGLAGDLNEQFF.

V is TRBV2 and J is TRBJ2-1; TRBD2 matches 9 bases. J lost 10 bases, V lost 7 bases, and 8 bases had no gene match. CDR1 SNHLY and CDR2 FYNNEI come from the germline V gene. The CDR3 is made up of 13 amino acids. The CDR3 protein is CASIYLAGNEQFF. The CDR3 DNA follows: TGTGCCAGCATATATCTAGCGGGAAACGAGCAGTTCTTC.

The CDR3 here is CASSADRQYNEQFF. Written as DNA, the CDR3 is TGTGCCAGCAGTGCCGACCGACAGTACAATGAGCAGTTCTTC. The chain combines TRBV6-1 with TRBJ2-1, with D tentatively TRBD1 (5 bases). The CDR3 has 14 amino acids. V was shortened by 4 bases and J by 4 bases, with 11 bases between the two germline ends. From germline, CDR1 is MNHNS and CDR2 SASEGT.

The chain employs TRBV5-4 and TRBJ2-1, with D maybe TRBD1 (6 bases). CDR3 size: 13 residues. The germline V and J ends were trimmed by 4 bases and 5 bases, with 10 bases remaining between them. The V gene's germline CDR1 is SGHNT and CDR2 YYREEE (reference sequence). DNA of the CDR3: TGTGCCAGCAGCCCAGGGGTCCACAATGAGCAGTTCTTC. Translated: CASSPGVHNEQFF.

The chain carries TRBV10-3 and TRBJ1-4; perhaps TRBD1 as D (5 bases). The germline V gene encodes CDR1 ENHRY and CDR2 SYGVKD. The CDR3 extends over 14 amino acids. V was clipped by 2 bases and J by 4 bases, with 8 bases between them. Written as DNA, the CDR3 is TGTGCCATCAGTGAGAGAGGGGATAATGAAAAACTGTTTTTT. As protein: CAISERGDNEKLFF.

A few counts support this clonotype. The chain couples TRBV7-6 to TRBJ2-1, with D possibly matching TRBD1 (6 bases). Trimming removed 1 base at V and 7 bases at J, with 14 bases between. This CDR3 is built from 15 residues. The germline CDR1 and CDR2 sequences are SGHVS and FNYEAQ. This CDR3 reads CASSLVAAQGNEQFF. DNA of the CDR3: TGTGCCAGCAGCTTAGTTGCGGCCCAGGGGAATGAGCAGTTCTTC.

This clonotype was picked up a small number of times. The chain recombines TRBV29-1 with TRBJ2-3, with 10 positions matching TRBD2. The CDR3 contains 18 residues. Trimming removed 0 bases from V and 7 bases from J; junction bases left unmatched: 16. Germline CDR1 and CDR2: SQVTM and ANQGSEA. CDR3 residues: CSVEDLKREGRVANTQYF. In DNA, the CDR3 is TGCAGCGTTGAAGATCTGAAGCGGGAGGGCCGAGTTGCGAATACGCAGTATTTT.

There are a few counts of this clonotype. The CDR3 DNA reads as TGCGCCAGCAGCTCCGGGGACAGGATGACCGGGGAGCTGTTTTTT. Amino acid sequence: CASSSGDRMTGELFF. The chain links TRBV5-1 to TRBJ2-2, with TRBD1 identical over 8 bases. The CDR3 sequence is 15 residues long. CDR1 and CDR2 from the germline V gene are SGHRS and YFSETQ. The trim removed 3 bases at V and 5 bases at J, leaving 6 bases unmatched.

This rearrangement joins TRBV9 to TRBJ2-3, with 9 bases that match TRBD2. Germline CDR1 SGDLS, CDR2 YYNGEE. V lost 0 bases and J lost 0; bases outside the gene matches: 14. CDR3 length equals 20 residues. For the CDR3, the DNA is TGTGCCAGCAGCGTAGCCGGAGCGGGAGGTCGACTCTCTAGCACAGATACGCAGTATTTT. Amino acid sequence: CASSVAGAGGRLSSTDTQYF.

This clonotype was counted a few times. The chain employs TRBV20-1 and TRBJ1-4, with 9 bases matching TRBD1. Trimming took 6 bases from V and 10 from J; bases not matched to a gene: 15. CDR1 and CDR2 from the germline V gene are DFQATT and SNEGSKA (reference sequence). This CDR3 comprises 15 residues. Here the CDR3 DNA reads TGCAGTGCGTCTACAGGGGGCCTGAATCGAGGAAAACTGTTTTTT. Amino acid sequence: CSASTGGLNRGKLFF.

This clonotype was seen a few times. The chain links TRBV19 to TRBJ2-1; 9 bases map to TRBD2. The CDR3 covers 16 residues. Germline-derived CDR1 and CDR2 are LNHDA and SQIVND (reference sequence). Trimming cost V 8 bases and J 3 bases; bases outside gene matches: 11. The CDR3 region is CASRKQLAGNYNEQFF. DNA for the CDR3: TGTGCCAGTCGAAAACAACTAGCGGGTAACTACAATGAGCAGTTCTTC.

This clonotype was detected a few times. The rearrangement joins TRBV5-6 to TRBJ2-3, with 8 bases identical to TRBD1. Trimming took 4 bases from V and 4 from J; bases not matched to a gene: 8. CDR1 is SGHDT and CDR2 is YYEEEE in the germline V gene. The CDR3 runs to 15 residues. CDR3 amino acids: CASSQLDRVADTQYF. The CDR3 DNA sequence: TGTGCCAGCAGCCAGCTGGACAGGGTCGCAGATACGCAGTATTTT.

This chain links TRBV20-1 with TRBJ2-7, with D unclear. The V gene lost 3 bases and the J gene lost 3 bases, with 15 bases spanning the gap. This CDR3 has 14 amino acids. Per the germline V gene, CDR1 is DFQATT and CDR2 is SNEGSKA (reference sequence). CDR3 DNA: TGCAGTGCTAGTCTGCCCTGGAAGGGCTACGAGCAGTACTTC. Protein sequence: CSASLPWKGYEQYF.